The TCR beta chain under discussion was sequenced for a study of blood T cell repertoires in COVID-19. At the level of the study: Material from acute and convalescent COVID-19 was sourced from the United States, Italy and Spain. The cDNA or gDNA used as material had been derived from T cells, B-cell-depleted T cells, or PBMCs.

The repertoire was sequenced with immunoSEQ multiplex PCR; TCRdb's copy has only in-frame clones and lacks some. Altogether a few hundred thousand clones are present, under 90% being singletons, with the ten largest covering less than 4%. The germline gives CDR1 MNHEY, CDR2 SVGAGI. CDR3 size: 15 residues. V gave up 6 bases and J gave up 6 bases; unmatched junction bases: 11. The specimen was peripheral blood. The TCR comes from a woman under 30 with acute or convalescent COVID-19. This chain uses TRBV6-5 with TRBJ2-1; the match to TRBD2 covers 7 bases. As DNA, the CDR3 is TGTGCCAGCAGCCTACTGGCGGGAGAGCTCAATGAGCAGTTCTTC. This gives the protein CASSLLAGELNEQFF.